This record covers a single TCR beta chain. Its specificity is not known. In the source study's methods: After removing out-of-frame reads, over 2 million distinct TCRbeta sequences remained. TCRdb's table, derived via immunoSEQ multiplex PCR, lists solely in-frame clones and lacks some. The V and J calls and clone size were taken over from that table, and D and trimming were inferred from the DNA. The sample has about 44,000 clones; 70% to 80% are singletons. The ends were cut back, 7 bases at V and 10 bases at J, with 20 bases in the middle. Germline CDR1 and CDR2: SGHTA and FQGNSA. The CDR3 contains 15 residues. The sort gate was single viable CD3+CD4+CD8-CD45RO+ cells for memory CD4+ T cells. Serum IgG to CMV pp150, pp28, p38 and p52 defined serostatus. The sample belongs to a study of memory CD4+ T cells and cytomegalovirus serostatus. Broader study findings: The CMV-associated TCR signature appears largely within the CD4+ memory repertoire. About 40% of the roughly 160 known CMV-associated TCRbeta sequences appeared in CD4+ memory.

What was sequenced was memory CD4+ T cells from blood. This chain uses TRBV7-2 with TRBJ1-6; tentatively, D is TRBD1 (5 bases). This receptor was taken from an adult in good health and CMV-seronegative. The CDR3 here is CASNPHQGDKSPLHF. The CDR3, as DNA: TGTGCCAGCAACCCACACCAGGGCGACAAATCACCCCTCCACTTT.